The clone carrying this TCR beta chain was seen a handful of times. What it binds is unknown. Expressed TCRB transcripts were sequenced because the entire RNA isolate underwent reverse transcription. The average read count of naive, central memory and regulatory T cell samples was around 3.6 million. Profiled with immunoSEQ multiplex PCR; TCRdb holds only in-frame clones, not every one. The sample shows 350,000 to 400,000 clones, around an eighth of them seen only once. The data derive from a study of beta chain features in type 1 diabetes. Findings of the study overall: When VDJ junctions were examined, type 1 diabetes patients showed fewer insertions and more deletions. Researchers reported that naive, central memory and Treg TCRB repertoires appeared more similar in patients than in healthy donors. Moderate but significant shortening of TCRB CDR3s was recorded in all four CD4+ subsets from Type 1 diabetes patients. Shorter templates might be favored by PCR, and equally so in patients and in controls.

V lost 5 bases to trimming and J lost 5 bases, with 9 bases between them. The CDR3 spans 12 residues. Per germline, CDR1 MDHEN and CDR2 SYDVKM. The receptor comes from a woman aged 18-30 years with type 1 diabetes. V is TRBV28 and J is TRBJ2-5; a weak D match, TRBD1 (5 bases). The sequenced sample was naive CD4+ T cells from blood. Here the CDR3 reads CASSVGRETQYF. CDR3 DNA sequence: TGTGCCAGCAGTGTGGGGCGGGAGACCCAGTACTTC.